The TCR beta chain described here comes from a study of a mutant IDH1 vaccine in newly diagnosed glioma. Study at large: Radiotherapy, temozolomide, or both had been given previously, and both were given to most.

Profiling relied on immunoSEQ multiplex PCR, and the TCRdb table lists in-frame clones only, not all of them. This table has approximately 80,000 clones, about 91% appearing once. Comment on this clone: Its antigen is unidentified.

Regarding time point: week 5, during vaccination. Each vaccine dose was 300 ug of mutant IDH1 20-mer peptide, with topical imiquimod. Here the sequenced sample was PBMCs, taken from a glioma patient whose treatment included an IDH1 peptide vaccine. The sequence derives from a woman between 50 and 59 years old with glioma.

The CDR3 spells CAWSVRLAKDTQYF. In nucleotides, the CDR3 is TGTGCCTGGAGTGTACGACTAGCGAAAGATACGCAGTATTTT. The rearrangement links TRBV30 to TRBJ2-3; TRBD2 agrees at 8 bases. The CDR3 totals 14 residues. V lost 0 bases and J lost 5; bases outside the gene matches: 4. Germline lookup yields CDR1 GTSNPN and CDR2 SVGIG (reference sequence). The full variable domain, completed using reference TRBV30 and TRBJ2-3, is SQTIHQWPATLVQPVGSPLSLECTVEGTSNPNLYWYRQAAGRGLQLLFYSVGIGQISSEVPQNLSASRPQDRQFILSSKKLLLSDSGFYLCAWSVRLAKDTQYFGPGTRLTVL.